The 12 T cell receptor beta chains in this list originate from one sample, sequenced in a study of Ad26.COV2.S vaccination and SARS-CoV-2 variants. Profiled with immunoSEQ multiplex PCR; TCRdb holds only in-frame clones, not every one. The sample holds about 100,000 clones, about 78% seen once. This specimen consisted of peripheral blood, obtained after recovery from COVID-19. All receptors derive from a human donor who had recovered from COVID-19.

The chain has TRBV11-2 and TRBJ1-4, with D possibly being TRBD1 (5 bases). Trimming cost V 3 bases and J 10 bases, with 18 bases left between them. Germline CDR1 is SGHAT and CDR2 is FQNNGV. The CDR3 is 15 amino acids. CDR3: CASSFGGEARGKLFF. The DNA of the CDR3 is TGTGCCAGCAGCTTTGGAGGGGAGGCTAGGGGAAAACTGTTTTTT. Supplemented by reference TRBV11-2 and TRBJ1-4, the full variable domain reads EAGVAQSPRYKIIEKRQSVAFWCNPISGHATLYWYQQILGQGPKLLIQFQNNGVVDDSQLPKDRFSAERLKGVDSTLKIQPAKLEDSAVYLCASSFGGEARGKLFFGSGTQLSVL.

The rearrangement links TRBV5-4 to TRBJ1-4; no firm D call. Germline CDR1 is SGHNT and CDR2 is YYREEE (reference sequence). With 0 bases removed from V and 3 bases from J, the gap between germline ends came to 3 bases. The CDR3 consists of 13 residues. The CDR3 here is CASSLESNEKLFF. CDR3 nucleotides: TGTGCCAGCAGCTTGGAATCTAATGAAAAACTGTTTTTT.

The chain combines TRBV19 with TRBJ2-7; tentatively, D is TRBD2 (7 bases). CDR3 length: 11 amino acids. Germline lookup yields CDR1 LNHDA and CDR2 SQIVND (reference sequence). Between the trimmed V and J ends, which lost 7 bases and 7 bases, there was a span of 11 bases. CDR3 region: CASIGGREQYF. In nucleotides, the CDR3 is TGTGCCAGTATCGGGGGGCGTGAGCAGTACTTC.

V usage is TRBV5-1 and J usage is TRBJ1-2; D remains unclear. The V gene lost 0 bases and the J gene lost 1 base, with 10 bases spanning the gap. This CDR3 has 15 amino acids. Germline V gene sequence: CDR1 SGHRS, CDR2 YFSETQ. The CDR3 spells CASSLGPRNNYGYTF. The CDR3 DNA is TGCGCCAGCAGCTTGGGGCCCAGAAATAACTATGGCTACACCTTC.

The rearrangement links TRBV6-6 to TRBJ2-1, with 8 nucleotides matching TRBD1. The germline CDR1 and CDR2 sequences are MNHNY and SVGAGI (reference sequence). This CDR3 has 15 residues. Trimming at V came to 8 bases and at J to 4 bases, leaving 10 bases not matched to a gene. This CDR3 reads CASHPAGTGYNEQFF. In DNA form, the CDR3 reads TGTGCCAGCCATCCTGCCGGGACAGGATACAATGAGCAGTTCTTC.

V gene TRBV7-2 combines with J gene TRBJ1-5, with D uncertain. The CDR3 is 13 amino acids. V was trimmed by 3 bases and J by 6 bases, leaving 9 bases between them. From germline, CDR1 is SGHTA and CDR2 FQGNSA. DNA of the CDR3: TGTGCCAGCAGCTTTACCTTGCGTCAGCCCCAGCATTTT. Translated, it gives CASSFTLRQPQHF.

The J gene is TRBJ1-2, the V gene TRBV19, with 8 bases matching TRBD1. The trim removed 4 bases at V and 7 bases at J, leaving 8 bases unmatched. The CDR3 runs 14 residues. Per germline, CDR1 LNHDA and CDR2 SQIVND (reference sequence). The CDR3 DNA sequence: TGTGCCAGTAGTACCCCAGGCAGGGGGCTTGGCTACACCTTC. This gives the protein CASSTPGRGLGYTF.

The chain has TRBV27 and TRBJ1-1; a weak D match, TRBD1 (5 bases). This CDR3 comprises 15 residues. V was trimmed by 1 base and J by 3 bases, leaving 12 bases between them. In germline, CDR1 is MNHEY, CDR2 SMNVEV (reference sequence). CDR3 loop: CASSLYGRGDTEAFF. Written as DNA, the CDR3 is TGTGCCAGCAGTTTATATGGTCGGGGGGACACTGAAGCTTTCTTT.

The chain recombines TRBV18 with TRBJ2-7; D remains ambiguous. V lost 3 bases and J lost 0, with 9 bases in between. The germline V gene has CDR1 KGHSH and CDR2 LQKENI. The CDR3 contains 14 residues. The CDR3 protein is CASSPELDSYEQYF. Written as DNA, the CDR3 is TGTGCCAGCTCACCGGAACTCGACTCCTACGAGCAGTACTTC.

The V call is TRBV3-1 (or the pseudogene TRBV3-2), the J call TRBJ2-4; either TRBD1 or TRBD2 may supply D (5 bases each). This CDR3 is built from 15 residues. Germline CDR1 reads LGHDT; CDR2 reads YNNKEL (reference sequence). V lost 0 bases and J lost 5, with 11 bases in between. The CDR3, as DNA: TGTGCCAGCAGCCAAGATTATGGGGGTGAAAACATTCAGTACTTC. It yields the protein CASSQDYGGENIQYF.

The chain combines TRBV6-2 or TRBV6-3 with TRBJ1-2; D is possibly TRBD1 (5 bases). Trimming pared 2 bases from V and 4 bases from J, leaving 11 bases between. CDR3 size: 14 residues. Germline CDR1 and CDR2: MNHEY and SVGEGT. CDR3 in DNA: TGTGCCAGCAGTTACGGGGGAAGGTCCTATGGCTACACCTTC. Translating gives CASSYGGRSYGYTF.

CDR3 coding DNA: TGCGCCAGCAGCCAATTGGGACTAGCGGGGGGAAACATTCAGTACTTC. Translating it yields CASSQLGLAGGNIQYF. The chain links TRBV4-1 to TRBJ2-4; TRBD2 matches at 15 bases. This CDR3 spans 16 amino acids. Germline CDR1 MGHRA, CDR2 YSYEKL. The trim removed 2 bases at V and 6 bases at J, leaving 2 bases unmatched.